This TCR beta chain is drawn from a study of glioma-infiltrating T cells. Findings and limits, study-wide: Tissue-blood divergence was below expectation in non-neoplastic patients, above in gliomas. Only very few CDR3 sequences appeared in both tissue and blood.

From germline, CDR1 is MGHRA and CDR2 YSYEKL. Between the trimmed V and J ends, which lost 4 bases and 8 bases, there was a span of 11 bases. This CDR3 is 12 amino acids long. The iRepertoire nested amplicon-rescue multiplex PCR amplified TCR alpha and beta CDR3s from RNA. Tissue mRNA or PBMC total RNA, roughly 100-400 ng, went into one-step reverse transcription and amplification. From the multiplex PCR reads, TCRdb called clonotypes with MiXCR, one entry per CDR3 protein. The data show approximately 140,000 distinct CDR3 sequences, with around 25% seen just once and roughly 29% held by the top ten. This clonotype showed up just a few times. Its antigen is not known.

The sample consisted of glioma tissue, nonneoplastic brain tissue, or PBMCs (not recorded which). The rearrangement uses TRBV4-1 and TRBJ1-1; D is ambiguous. The TCR sequence derives from a human donor with low-grade glioma or glioblastoma, undergoing nonglioma brain surgery, or in good health (not recorded which). In DNA form, the CDR3 reads TGCGCCAGCAGCCCAAGATTTGGGGAAGCTTTCTTT. This sequence encodes CASSPRFGEAFF.